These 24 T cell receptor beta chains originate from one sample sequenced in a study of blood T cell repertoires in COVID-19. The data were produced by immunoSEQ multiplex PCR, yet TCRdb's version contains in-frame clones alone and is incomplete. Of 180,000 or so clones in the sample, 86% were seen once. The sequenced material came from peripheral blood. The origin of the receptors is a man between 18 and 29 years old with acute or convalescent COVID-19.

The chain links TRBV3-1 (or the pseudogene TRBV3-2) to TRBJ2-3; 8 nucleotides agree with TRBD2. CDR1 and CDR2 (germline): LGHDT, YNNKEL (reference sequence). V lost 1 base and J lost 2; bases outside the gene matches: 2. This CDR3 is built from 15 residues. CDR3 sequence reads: CASSQVSGATDTQYF. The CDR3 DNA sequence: TGTGCCAGCAGCCAAGTTAGCGGGGCCACAGATACGCAGTATTTT.

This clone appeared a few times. This CDR3 is CASSLGGGTVFDNSPLHF. CDR3 coding DNA: TGTGCCAGCAGCCTGGGAGGAGGGACAGTTTTCGATAATTCACCCCTCCACTTT. The V call is TRBV5-4, the J call TRBJ1-6; 7 bases map to TRBD1. The CDR3 is 18 amino acids. The J segment lost 5 bases and the V segment lost 4 bases, leaving 15 bases of the junction unmatched. Per germline, CDR1 SGHNT and CDR2 YYREEE (reference sequence).

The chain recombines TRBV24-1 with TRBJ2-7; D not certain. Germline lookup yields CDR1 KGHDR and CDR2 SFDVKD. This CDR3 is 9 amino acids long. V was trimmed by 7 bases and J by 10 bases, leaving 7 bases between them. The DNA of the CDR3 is TGTGCCACCAGCCCCAGACAGTACGTC. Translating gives CATSPRQYV.

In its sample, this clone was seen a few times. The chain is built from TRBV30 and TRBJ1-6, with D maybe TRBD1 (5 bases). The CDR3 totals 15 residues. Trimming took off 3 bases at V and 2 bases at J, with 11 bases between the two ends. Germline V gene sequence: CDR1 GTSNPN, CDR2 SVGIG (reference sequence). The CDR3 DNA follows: TGTGCCTGGAGGATTTCGGGGGCCTATAATTCACCCCTCCACTTT. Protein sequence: CAWRISGAYNSPLHF.

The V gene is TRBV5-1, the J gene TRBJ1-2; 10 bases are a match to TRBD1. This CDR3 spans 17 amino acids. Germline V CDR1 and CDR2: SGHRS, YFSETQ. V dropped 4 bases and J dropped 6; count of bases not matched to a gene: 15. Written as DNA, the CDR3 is TGCGCCAGCAGCCCAGGACAGGGGGTACGCAGGAGGGATGGCTACACCTTC. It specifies CASSPGQGVRRRDGYTF.

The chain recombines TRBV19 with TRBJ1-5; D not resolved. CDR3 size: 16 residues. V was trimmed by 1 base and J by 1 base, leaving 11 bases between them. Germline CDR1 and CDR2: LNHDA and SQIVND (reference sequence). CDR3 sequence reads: CASSIVNRRSNQPQHF. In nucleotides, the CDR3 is TGTGCCAGTAGTATAGTAAACAGAAGAAGCAATCAGCCCCAGCATTTT.

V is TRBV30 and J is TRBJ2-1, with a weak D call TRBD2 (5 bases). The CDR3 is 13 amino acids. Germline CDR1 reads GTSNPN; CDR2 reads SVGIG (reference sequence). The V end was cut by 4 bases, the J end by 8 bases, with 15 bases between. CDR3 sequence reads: CAWTQLARHEQFF. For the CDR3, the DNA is TGTGCCTGGACCCAGCTAGCCCGCCATGAGCAGTTCTTC.

The CDR3 reads CASRAQGLNTEAFF. CDR3 nucleotides: TGTGCCAGCAGGGCACAGGGGCTGAACACTGAAGCTTTCTTT. The chain joins TRBV6-4 to TRBJ1-1; the match to TRBD1 covers 7 bases. This CDR3 contains 14 residues. Germline lookup yields CDR1 MRHNA and CDR2 SNTAGT. The junction had 4 bases not matched to a gene; V was cut back by 6 bases and J by 0 bases.

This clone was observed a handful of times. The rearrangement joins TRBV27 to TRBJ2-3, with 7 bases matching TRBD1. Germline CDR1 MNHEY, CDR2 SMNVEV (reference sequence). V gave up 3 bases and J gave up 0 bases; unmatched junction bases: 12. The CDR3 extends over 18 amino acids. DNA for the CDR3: TGTGCCAGCAGTTTCTTGACAGGGACCCTGACGAGCACAGATACGCAGTATTTT. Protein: CASSFLTGTLTSTDTQYF.

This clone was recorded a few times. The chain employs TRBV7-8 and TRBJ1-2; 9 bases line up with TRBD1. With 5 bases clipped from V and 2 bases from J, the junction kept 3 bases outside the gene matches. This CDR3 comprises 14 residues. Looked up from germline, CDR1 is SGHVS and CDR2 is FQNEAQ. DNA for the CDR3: TGTGCCAGCAGCCGAGGACAGGGGAACTATGGCTACACCTTC. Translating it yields CASSRGQGNYGYTF.

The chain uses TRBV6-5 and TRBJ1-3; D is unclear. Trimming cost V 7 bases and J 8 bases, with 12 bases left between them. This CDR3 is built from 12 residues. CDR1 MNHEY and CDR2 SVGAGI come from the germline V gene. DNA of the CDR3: TGTGCCAGCATGCTGTTAGGAGACACCATATATTTT. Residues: CASMLLGDTIYF.

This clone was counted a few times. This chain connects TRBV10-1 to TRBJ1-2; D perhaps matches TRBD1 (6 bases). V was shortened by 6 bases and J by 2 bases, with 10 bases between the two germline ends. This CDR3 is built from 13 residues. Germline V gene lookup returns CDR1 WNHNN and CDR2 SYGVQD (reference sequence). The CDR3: CASSAGQNYGYTF. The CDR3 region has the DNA TGCGCCAGCAGCGCAGGACAGAACTATGGCTACACCTTC.

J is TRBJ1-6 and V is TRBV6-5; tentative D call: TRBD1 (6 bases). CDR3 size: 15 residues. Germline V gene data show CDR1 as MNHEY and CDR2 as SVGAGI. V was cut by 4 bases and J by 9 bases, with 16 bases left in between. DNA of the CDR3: TGTGCCAGCAGTTTTTCCGACAGGATGGGTTCACCCCTCCACTTT. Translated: CASSFSDRMGSPLHF.

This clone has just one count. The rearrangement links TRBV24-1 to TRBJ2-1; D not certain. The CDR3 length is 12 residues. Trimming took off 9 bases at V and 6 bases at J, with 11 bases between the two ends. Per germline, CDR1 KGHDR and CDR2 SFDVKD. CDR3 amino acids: CATSRSGNEQFF. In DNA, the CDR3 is TGTGCCACCTCACGTTCGGGCAATGAGCAGTTCTTC.

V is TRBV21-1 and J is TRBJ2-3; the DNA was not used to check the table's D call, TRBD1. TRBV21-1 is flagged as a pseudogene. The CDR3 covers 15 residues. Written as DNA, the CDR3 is TGTGCCAGCAGCTACCCCAGGGATGGCACAGATACGCAGTATTTT. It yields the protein CASSYPRDGTDTQYF.

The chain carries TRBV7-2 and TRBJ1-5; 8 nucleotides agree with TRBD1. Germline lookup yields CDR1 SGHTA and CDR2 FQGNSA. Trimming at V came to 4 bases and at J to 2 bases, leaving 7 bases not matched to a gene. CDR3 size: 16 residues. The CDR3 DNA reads TGTGCCAGCAGCTATTCACAGGGGGTGGGCAATCAGCCCCAGCATTTT. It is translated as CASSYSQGVGNQPQHF. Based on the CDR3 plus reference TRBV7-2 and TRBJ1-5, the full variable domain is GAGVSQSPSNKVTEKGKDVELRCDPISGHTALYWYRQSLGQGLEFLIYFQGNSAPDKSGLPSDRFSAERTGGSVSTLTIQRTQQEDSAVYLCASSYSQGVGNQPQHFGDGTRLSIL.

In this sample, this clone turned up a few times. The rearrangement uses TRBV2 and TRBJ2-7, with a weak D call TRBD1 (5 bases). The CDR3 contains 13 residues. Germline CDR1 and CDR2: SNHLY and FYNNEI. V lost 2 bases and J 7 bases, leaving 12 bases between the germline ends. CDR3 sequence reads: CASSEPAGREQYF. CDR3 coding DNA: TGTGCCAGCAGTGAACCGGCAGGGCGGGAGCAGTACTTC.

CDR3 in DNA: TGTGCCAGCAGCTTGGGGCGGGGAAGCACTGAAGCTTTCTTT. Its protein is CASSLGRGSTEAFF. The gene calls are TRBV5-5 and TRBJ1-1, with unresolved D. From germline, CDR1 is SGHKS and CDR2 YYEKEE (reference sequence). This CDR3 region has 14 residues. Trimming removed 0 bases at V and 4 bases at J, with 10 bases between.

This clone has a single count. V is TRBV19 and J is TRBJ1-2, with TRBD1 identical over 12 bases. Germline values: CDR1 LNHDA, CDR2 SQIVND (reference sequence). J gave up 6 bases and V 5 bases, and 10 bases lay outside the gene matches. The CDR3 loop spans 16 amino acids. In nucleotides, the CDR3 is TGTGCCAGTAGTTTGACCGGGACAGGGGGCGCTGATGGCTACACCTTC. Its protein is CASSLTGTGGADGYTF.

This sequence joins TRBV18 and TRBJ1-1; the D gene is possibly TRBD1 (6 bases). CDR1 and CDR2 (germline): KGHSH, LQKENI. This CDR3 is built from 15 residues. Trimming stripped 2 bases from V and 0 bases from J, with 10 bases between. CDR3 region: CASSPYREMNTEAFF. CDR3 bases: TGTGCCAGCTCACCATACAGGGAAATGAACACTGAAGCTTTCTTT.

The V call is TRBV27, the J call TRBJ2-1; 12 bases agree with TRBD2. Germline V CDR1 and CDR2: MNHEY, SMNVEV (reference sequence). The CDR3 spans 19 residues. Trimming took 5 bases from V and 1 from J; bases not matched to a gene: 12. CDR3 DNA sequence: TGTGCCAGCAGTCTCCGACTAGCGGGGGCATTCCAGTCCTACAATGAGCAGTTCTTC. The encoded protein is CASSLRLAGAFQSYNEQFF.

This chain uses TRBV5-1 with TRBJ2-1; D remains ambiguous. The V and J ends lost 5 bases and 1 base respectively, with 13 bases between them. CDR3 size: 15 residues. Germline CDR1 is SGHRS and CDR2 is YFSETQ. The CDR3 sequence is CASRSQQRSYNEQFF. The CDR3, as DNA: TGCGCCAGCAGATCTCAGCAGAGGTCCTACAATGAGCAGTTCTTC. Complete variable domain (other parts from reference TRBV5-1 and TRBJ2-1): KAGVTQTPRYLIKTRGQQVTLSCSPISGHRSVSWYQQTPGQGLQFLFEYFSETQRNKGNFPGRFSGRQFSNSRSEMNVSTLELGDSALYLCASRSQQRSYNEQFFGPGTRLTVL.

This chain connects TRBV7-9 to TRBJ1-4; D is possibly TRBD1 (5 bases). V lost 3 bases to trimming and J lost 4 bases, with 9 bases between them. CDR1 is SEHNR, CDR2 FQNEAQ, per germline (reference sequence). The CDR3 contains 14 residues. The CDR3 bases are TGTGCCAGCAGCTTGACAGAGGTTAATGAAAAACTGTTTTTT. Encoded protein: CASSLTEVNEKLFF.

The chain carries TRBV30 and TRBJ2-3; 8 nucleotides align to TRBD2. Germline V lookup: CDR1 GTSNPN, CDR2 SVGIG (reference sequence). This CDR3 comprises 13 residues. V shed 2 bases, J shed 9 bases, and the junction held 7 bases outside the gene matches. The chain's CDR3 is CAWSRRRGATQYF. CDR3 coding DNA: TGTGCCTGGAGTCGTCGGCGGGGGGCAACGCAGTATTTT.